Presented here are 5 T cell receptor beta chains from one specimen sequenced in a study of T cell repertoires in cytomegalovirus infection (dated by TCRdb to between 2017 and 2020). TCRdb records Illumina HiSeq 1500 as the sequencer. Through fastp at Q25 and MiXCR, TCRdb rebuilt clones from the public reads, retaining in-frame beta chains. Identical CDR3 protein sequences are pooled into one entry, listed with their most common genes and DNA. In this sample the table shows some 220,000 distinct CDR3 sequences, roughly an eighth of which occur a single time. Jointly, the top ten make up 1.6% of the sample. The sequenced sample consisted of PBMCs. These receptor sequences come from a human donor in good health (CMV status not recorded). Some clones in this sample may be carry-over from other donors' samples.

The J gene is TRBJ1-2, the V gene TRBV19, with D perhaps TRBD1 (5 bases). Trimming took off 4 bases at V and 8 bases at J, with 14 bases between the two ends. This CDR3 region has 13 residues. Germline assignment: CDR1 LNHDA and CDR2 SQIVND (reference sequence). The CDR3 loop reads CASSTQPGIGYTF. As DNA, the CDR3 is TGTGCCAGTAGTACCCAACCAGGGATAGGCTACACCTTC.

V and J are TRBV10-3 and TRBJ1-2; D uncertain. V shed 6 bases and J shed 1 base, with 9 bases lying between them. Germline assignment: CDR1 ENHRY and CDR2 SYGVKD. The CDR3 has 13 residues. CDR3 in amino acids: CAISQEINYGYTF. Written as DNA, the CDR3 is TGTGCCATCAGCCAGGAGATTAACTATGGCTACACCTTC.

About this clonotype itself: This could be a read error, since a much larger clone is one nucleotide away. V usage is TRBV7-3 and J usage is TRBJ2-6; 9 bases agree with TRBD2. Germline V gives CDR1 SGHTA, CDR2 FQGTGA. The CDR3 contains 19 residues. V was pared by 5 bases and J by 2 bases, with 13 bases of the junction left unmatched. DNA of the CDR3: TGTGCCAGCAGCCACGGGGAGGGGGCTAGCGGGGCTGGGGCCAACGTCCTGACTTTC. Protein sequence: CASSHGEGASGAGANVLTF.

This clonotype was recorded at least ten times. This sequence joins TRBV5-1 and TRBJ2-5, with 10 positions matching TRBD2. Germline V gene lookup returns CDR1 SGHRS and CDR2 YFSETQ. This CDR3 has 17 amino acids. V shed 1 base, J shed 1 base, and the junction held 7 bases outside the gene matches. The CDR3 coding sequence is TGCGCCAGCAGCTTGAGTGGACTAGCGGCGGTCCAAGAGACCCAGTACTTC. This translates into CASSLSGLAAVQETQYF.

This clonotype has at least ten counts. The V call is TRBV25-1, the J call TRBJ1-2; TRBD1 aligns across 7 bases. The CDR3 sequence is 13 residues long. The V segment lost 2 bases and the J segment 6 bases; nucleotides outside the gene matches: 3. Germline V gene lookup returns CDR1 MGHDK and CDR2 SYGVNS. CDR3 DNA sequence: TGTGCCAGCAGTGAAAGGGGGCTCGATGGCTACACCTTC. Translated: CASSERGLDGYTF.